This T cell receptor (beta chain) appears in the sequencing data of a study of Graves' ophthalmopathy and Graves' hyperthyroidism. In its sample, this clonotype was seen a few times. Beta-chain TCR CDR3 regions were amplified from RNA transcripts. HTBI-primed RT-PCR formed the first round, and a multiplex PCR formed the second. TCRdb itself ran the multiplex PCR reads through MiXCR, one entry per CDR3 protein. The table has 500,000 to 700,000 distinct CDR3 sequences, under 45% seen once; the top ten hold 4% to 5%. This CDR3 has 13 residues. Germline CDR1 reads SNHLY; CDR2 reads FYNNEI. J gave up 2 bases and V 6 bases, and 4 bases lay outside the gene matches.

The clonotype originates from an adult man with Graves' hyperthyroidism. The sample taken for sequencing was peripheral blood or thyroid tissue (not recorded which). The genes are TRBV2 and TRBJ2-7, with 7 bases that match TRBD2. As DNA, the CDR3 is TGTGCCAGCAGGGCGGGAGTGGCCTACGAGCAGTACTTC. Amino acid sequence: CASRAGVAYEQYF.